This TCR beta chain was identified in a study of T cells in Graves' hyperthyroidism and ophthalmopathy. Study-level findings and limits: Most thyroid-expanded clonotypes above 0.001 were also found in blood.

The length of the CDR3 is 14 residues. The V end was cut by 7 bases, the J end by 2 bases, with 15 bases between. Not enrolled were patients with uncontrolled infection, other autoimmune disease, pregnancy or lactation. RNA transcripts yielded amplified TCR beta CDR3 regions. HTBI primers drove first-round RT-PCR of the TCR CDR3. MiXCR, run by TCRdb on the multiplex PCR reads, gives a single entry per CDR3 protein. The sample includes fewer than 650,000 distinct CDR3 sequences, more than 11% of them seen just once. This clonotype has just a few counts. Its target is not known. V is TRBV12-3 or TRBV12-4 and J is TRBJ2-7, with a tentative D call TRBD1 (8 bases). Specimen: blood. The sequence came from a woman aged 30 to 39 with Graves' hyperthyroidism that later progressed to Graves' ophthalmopathy. DNA of the CDR3: TGTGCCAGCAAGCGGGACAGGCGAACCTACGAGCAGTACTTC. It codes for CASKRDRRTYEQYF.